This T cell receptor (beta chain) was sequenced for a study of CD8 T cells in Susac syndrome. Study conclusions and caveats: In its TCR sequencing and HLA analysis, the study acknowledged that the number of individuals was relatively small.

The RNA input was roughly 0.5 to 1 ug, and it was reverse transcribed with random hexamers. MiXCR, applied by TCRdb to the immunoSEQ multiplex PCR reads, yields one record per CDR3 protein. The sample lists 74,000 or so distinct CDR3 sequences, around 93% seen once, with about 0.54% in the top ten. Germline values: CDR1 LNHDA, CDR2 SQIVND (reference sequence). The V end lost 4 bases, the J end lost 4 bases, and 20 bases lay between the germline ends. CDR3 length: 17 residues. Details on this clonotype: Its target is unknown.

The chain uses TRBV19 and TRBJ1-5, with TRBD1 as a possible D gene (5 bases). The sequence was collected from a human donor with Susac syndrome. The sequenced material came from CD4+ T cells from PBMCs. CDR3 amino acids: CASSTGGGLGANQPQHF. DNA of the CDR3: TGTGCCAGTAGTACGGGAGGCGGGCTCGGGGCTAATCAGCCCCAGCATTTT.